This T cell receptor beta chain was profiled in a study of T cell changes during pregnancy in multiple sclerosis. The data were produced by immunoSEQ multiplex PCR, yet TCRdb's version contains in-frame clones alone and is incomplete. This repertoire shows about 87,000 clones, about 94% found once; its top ten account for 1.3% to 1.5%. The CDR3 contains 14 residues. Losses at the gene ends were 6 bases for V and 4 bases for J; bases not matched to a gene: 6. CDR1 and CDR2 from the germline V gene are MNHNY and SVGAGI (reference sequence). The table lists this clone with a few counts. The chain couples TRBV6-6 to TRBJ1-5; 7 bases line up with TRBD1. The material was peripheral blood, obtained in the third trimester of pregnancy. The receptor comes from a female donor in good health, enrolled as a control in a pregnancy study. CDR3 sequence reads: CASRPQGGNQPQHF. In DNA, the CDR3 is TGTGCCAGCAGGCCCCAGGGGGGAAATCAGCCCCAGCATTTT.